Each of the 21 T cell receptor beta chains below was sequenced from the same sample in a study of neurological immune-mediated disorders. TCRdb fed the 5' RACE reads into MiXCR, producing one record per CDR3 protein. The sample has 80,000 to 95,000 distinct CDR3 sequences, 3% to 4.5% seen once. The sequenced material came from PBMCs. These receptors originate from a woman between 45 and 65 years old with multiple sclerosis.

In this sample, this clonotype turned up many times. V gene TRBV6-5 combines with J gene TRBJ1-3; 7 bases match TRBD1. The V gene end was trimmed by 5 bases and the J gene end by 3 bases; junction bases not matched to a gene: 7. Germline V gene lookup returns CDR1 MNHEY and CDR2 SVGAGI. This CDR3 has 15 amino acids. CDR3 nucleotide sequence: TGTGCCAGCAGTGAAAGACAGGGAATTGGAAACACCATATATTTT. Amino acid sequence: CASSERQGIGNTIYF.

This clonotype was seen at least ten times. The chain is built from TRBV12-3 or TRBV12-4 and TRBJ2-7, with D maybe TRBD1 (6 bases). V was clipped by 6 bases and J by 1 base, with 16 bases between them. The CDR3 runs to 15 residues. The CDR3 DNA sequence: TGTGCCAGCAGACCCCTCGGCAGGGGATCCTACGAGCAGTACTTC. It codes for CASRPLGRGSYEQYF.

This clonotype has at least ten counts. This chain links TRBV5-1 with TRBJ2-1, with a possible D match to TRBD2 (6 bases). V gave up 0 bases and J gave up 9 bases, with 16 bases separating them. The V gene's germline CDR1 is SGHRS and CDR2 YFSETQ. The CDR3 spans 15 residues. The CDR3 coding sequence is TGCGCCAGCAGCTTGGGAGCTAGCGAGGAAGGTGAGCAGTTCTTC. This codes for CASSLGASEEGEQFF.

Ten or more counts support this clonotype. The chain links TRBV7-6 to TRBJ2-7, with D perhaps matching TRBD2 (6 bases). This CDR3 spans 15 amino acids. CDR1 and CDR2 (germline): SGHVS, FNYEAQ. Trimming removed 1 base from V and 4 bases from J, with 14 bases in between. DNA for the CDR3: TGTGCCAGCAGCTTAGACGGCAGGGAGGCTTACGAGCAGTACTTC. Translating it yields CASSLDGREAYEQYF.

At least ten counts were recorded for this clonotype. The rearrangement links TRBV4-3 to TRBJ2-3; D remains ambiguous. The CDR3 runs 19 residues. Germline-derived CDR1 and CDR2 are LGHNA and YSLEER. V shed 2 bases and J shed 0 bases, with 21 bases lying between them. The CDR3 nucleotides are TGCGCCAGCAGCCAAACAATCTCTTCTAGATCCCTAAGCACAGATACGCAGTATTTT. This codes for CASSQTISSRSLSTDTQYF.

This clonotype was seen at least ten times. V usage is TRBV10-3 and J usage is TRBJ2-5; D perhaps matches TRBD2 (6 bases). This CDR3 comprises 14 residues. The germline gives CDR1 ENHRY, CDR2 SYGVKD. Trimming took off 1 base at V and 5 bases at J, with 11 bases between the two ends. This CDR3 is CAISELAGRETQYF. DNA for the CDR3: TGTGCCATCAGTGAGTTGGCAGGGAGGGAGACCCAGTACTTC.

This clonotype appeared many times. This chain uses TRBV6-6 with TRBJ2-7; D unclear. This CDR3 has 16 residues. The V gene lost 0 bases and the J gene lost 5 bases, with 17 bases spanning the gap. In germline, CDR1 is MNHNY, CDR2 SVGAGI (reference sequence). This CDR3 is CASSYSKVQLPDEQYF. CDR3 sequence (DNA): TGTGCCAGCAGTTACTCGAAGGTACAACTCCCAGACGAGCAGTACTTC.

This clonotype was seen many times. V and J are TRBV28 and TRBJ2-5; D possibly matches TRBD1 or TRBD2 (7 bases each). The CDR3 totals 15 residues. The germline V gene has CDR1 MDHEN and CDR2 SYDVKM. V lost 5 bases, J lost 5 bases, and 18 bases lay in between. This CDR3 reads CASSIRGGGRETQYF. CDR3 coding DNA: TGTGCCAGCAGTATTCGGGGAGGGGGCAGGGAGACCCAGTACTTC.

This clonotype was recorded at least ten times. DNA for the CDR3: TGTGCCAGCAGCCACCCCCGGGGACAGGGTGGGTACGAGCAGTACTTC. Its protein is CASSHPRGQGGYEQYF. The chain employs TRBV7-9 and TRBJ2-7; 9 bases map to TRBD1. V gave up 5 bases and J gave up 4 bases; unmatched junction bases: 12. The CDR3 has 16 residues. CDR1 is SEHNR and CDR2 is FQNEAQ in the germline V gene (reference sequence).

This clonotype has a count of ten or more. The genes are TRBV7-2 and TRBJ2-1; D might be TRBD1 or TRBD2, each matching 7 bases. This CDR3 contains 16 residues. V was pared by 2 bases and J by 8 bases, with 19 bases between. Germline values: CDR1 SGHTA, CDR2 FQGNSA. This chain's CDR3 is CASSLNVPPGGDEQFF. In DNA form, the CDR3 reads TGTGCCAGCAGCTTAAATGTTCCCCCAGGGGGGGATGAGCAGTTCTTC.

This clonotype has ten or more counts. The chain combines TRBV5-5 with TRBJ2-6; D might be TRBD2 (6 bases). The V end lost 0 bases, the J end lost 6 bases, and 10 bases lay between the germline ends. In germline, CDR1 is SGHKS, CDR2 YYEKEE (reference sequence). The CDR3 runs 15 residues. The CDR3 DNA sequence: TGTGCCAGCAGCTTGGGGGGGGTTTCGGCCAACGTCCTGACTTTC. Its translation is CASSLGGVSANVLTF.

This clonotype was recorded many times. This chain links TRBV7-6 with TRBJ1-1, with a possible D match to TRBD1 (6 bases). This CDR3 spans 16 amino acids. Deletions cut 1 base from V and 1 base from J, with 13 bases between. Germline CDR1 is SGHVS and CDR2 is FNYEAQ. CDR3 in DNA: TGTGCCAGCAGCTTAGGGGCAGGGGATAAGAACACTGAAGCTTTCTTT. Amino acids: CASSLGAGDKNTEAFF.

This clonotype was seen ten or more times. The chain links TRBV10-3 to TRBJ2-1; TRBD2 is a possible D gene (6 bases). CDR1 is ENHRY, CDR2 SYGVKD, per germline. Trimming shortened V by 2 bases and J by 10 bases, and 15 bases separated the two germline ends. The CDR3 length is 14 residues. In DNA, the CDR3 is TGTGCCATCAGTGAGGGTCATACGGAGGGAGAGCAGTTCTTC. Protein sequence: CAISEGHTEGEQFF.

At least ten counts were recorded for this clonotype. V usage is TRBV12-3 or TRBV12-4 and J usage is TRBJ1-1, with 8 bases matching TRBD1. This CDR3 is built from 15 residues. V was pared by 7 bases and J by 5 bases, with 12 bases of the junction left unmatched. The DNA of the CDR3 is TGTGCCAGCAAATTGAATACAGGGGGTCTGACTGAAGCTTTCTTT. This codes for CASKLNTGGLTEAFF.

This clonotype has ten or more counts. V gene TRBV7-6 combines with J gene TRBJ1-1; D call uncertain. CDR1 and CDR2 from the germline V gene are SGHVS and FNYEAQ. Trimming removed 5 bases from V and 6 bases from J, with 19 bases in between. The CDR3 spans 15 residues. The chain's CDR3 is CASSPLVLGVAEAFF. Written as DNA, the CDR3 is TGTGCCAGCAGCCCACTGGTCCTTGGAGTTGCTGAAGCTTTCTTT.

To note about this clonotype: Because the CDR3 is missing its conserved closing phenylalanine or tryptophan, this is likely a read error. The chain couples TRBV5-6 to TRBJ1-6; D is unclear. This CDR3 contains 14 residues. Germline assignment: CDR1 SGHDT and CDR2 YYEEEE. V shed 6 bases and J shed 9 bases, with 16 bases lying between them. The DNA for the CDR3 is TGTGCCAGCAATACCGGGAGCGAACCTTCACCCCTCCACTAT. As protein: CASNTGSEPSPLHY.

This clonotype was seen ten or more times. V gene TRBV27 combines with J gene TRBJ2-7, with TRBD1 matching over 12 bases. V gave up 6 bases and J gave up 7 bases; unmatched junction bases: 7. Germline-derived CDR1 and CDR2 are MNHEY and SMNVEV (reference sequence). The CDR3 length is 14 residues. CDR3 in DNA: TGTGCCAGCAGCCCGGGACAGGGGGCTTGGGAGCAGTACTTC. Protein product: CASSPGQGAWEQYF.

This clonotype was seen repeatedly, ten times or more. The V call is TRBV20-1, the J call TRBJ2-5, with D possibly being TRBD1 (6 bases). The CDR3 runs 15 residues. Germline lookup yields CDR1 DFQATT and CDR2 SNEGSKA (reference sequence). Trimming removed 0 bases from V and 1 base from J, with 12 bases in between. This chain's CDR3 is CSAREQGSFQETQYF. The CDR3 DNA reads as TGCAGTGCTAGAGAGCAGGGGAGCTTCCAAGAGACCCAGTACTTC.

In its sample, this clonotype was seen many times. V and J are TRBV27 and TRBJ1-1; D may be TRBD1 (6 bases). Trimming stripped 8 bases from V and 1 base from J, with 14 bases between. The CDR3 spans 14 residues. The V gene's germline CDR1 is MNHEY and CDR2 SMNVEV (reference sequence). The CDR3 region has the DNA TGTGCCAGCGGGCCACAGGGAGGGAACACTGAAGCTTTCTTT. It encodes CASGPQGGNTEAFF.

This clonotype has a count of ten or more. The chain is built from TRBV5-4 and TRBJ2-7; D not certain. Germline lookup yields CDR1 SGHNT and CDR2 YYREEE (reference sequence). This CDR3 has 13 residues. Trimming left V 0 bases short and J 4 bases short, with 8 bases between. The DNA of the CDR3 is TGTGCCAGCAGCTTGGAGGATAGATACGAGCAGTACTTC. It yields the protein CASSLEDRYEQYF. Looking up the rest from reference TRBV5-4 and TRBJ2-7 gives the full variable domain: ETGVTQSPTHLIKTRGQQVTLRCSSQSGHNTVSWYQQALGQGPQFIFQYYREEENGRGNFPPRFSGLQFPNYSSELNVNALELDDSALYLCASSLEDRYEQYFGPGTRLTVT.

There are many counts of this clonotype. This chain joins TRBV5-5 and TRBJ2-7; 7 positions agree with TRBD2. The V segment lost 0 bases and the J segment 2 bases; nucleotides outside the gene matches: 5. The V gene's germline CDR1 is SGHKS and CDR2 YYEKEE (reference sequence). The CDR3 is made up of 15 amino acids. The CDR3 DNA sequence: TGTGCCAGCAGCTTGGTGGCTAGCGGAGCCTACGAGCAGTACTTC. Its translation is CASSLVASGAYEQYF.